Presented here are 25 T cell receptor beta chains from one specimen sequenced in a study of T cell responses to AZD1222 COVID-19 vaccine. Repertoires were generated with immunoSEQ multiplex PCR, while TCRdb's copy carries only in-frame clones and drops some. The top ten clones hold about 4.7% of a sample with about 150,000 clones, roughly nine tenths of them seen once. The sequencing here drew on peripheral blood, taken on day 0 of AZD1222 vaccination. These receptors all stem from an adult in good health.

This clone was found a few times. V is TRBV19 and J is TRBJ1-5; 10 nucleotides align to TRBD1. With V trimmed by 4 bases and J by 4 bases, 4 bases remained unmatched. CDR3 length equals 15 residues. Germline values: CDR1 LNHDA, CDR2 SQIVND (reference sequence). The CDR3 DNA sequence: TGTGCCAGTAGTAGGGGGACAGGGGTGAATCAGCCCCAGCATTTT. Its translation is CASSRGTGVNQPQHF.

The chain combines TRBV5-8 with TRBJ2-1, with D possibly being TRBD1 (5 bases). CDR3 length: 13 amino acids. V shed 7 bases and J shed 6 bases, with 14 bases lying between them. Germline CDR1 and CDR2: SGHTS and YDEGEE. Here the CDR3 reads CASLGVARNEQFF. CDR3 in DNA: TGTGCCAGCCTAGGGGTGGCCCGCAATGAGCAGTTCTTC.

This rearrangement joins TRBV5-1 to TRBJ2-7; D gene uncertain. CDR3 length: 14 residues. V was shortened by 4 bases and J by 2 bases, with 13 bases between the two germline ends. The germline CDR1 and CDR2 sequences are SGHRS and YFSETQ. CDR3 in DNA: TGCGCCAGCAGCGCCCGGGTAGGGCCCTACGAGCAGTACTTC. Translation gives CASSARVGPYEQYF.

The chain is built from TRBV29-1 and TRBJ2-7; TRBD1 matches at 8 bases. The CDR3 runs 11 residues. Germline lookup yields CDR1 SQVTM and CDR2 ANQGSEA. The trim removed 6 bases at V and 9 bases at J, leaving 7 bases unmatched. CDR3 DNA: TGCAGCGTAGGACAGGGTGGGGGGCAGTACTTC. Its translation: CSVGQGGGQYF.

Written as DNA, the CDR3 is TGTGCCAGCAGACCCGAGGGGGGGGAAGAAAAACTGTTTTTT. Protein: CASRPEGGEEKLFF. V is TRBV7-9 and J is TRBJ1-4, with TRBD1 as a possible D gene (6 bases). Germline CDR1 and CDR2: SEHNR and FQNEAQ (reference sequence). The CDR3 consists of 14 residues. V dropped 6 bases and J dropped 8 bases, with 16 bases sitting between them.

The chain combines TRBV27 with TRBJ1-5; D possibly corresponds to TRBD1 (5 bases). V was pared by 6 bases and J by 4 bases, with 19 bases between. Germline-derived CDR1 and CDR2 are MNHEY and SMNVEV (reference sequence). This CDR3 has 16 amino acids. The CDR3 region is CASRTLIRGSNQPQHF. In DNA, the CDR3 is TGTGCCAGCAGGACACTTATCCGGGGGTCAAATCAGCCCCAGCATTTT.

This chain joins TRBV7-6 and TRBJ1-3; D is perhaps TRBD1 (6 bases). The V gene lost 1 base and the J gene lost 2 bases, with 15 bases spanning the gap. Germline V lookup: CDR1 SGHVS, CDR2 FNYEAQ. The CDR3 has 17 amino acids. CDR3 nucleotides: TGTGCCAGCAGCTTAGAGGCGGGGGCCCATCCTGGAAACACCATATATTTT. Translation gives CASSLEAGAHPGNTIYF.

In nucleotides, the CDR3 is TGTGCCAGCAGTTCCTACAGCTCTAACTATGGCTACACCTTC. This translates into CASSSYSSNYGYTF. The chain couples TRBV6-2 or TRBV6-3 to TRBJ1-2; no clear D. CDR3 size: 14 residues. V lost 4 bases, J lost 0 bases, and 9 bases lay in between. Germline CDR1 MNHEY, CDR2 SVGEGT.

This clone was observed a single time. This chain uses TRBV7-2 with TRBJ2-3; D might be TRBD1 or TRBD2, each matching 5 bases. Germline loops: CDR1 SGHTA, CDR2 FQGNSA. The length of the CDR3 is 13 residues. Trimming removed 8 bases from V and 4 bases from J, with 13 bases in between. The DNA for the CDR3 is TGTGCCAGCGGGGGAAACCCCTCAGATACGCAGTATTTT. Translation: CASGGNPSDTQYF. The full variable domain, its missing parts supplied by reference TRBV7-2 and TRBJ2-3, is GAGVSQSPSNKVTEKGKDVELRCDPISGHTALYWYRQSLGQGLEFLIYFQGNSAPDKSGLPSDRFSAERTGGSVSTLTIQRTQQEDSAVYLCASGGNPSDTQYFGPGTRLTVL.

CDR3 loop: CASSEEVTGGSVIEAFF. As DNA, the CDR3 is TGTGCCAGCAGTGAGGAGGTGACAGGAGGTTCGGTCATTGAAGCTTTCTTT. The J gene is TRBJ1-1, the V gene TRBV2; D may be TRBD1 (6 bases). Per germline, CDR1 SNHLY and CDR2 FYNNEI. The CDR3 is 17 residues long. V lost 3 bases and J 7 bases, leaving 24 bases between the germline ends.

This chain uses TRBV2 with TRBJ1-1; no clear D. Germline V gene lookup returns CDR1 SNHLY and CDR2 FYNNEI. V was pared by 5 bases and J by 1 base, with 5 bases between. The CDR3 extends over 12 amino acids. CDR3 in DNA: TGTGCCAGCAGTTACCAGAACACTGAAGCTTTCTTT. Its protein is CASSYQNTEAFF.

The gene calls are TRBV6-1 and TRBJ1-1; D not resolved. The CDR3 totals 13 residues. Germline V gives CDR1 MNHNS, CDR2 SASEGT. V shed 0 bases and J shed 1 base, with 3 bases lying between them. The CDR3 DNA is TGTGCCAGCAGTGAAGCGGGGAACACTGAAGCTTTCTTT. Its translation: CASSEAGNTEAFF.

The chain has TRBV29-1 and TRBJ2-3; 7 nucleotides align to TRBD1. Germline CDR1 and CDR2: SQVTM and ANQGSEA. CDR3 length: 12 residues. The V gene end was trimmed by 7 bases and the J gene end by 6 bases; junction bases not matched to a gene: 7. The DNA for the CDR3 is TGCAGCGCTGAGACAGGGAGTGATACGCAGTATTTT. Translated: CSAETGSDTQYF.

This clone was found a few times. The V gene is TRBV28, the J gene TRBJ2-7, with TRBD2 identical over 7 bases. The V gene's germline CDR1 is MDHEN and CDR2 SYDVKM. The CDR3 covers 14 residues. V gave up 9 bases and J gave up 1 base; unmatched junction bases: 9. This CDR3 reads CASAGSGQSYEQYF. As DNA, the CDR3 is TGTGCCAGTGCGGGTAGCGGGCAATCCTACGAGCAGTACTTC.

The genes are TRBV24-1 and TRBJ2-5; possible D gene TRBD1, 7 bases. The CDR3 is made up of 18 amino acids. CDR1 is KGHDR, CDR2 SFDVKD, per germline. V was pared by 0 bases and J by 5 bases, with 21 bases between. The CDR3: CATSDLHRGDSASETQYF. The CDR3 DNA sequence: TGTGCCACCAGTGATTTGCATAGGGGGGACAGTGCCTCGGAGACCCAGTACTTC.

The chain joins TRBV7-2 to TRBJ1-5; 8 bases fit TRBD1. The J segment lost 1 base and the V segment lost 4 bases, leaving 3 bases of the junction unmatched. The CDR3 runs 15 residues. Per germline, CDR1 SGHTA and CDR2 FQGNSA. The CDR3: CASSSGGGSNQPQHF. For the CDR3, the DNA is TGTGCCAGCAGCTCAGGGGGCGGGAGCAATCAGCCCCAGCATTTT.

This clone appeared once. The J gene is TRBJ1-2, the V gene TRBV4-1; D ambiguous. The ends were cut back, 0 bases at V and 4 bases at J, with 6 bases in the middle. This CDR3 region has 13 residues. Germline V gene sequence: CDR1 MGHRA, CDR2 YSYEKL. The CDR3 bases are TGCGCCAGCAGCCAAGATCGGAGCTATGGCTACACCTTC. This gives the protein CASSQDRSYGYTF.

The V and J genes are TRBV6-2 or TRBV6-3 and TRBJ2-7, with TRBD2 matching 8 bases. Germline CDR1 and CDR2: MNHEY and SVGEGT. There are 17 residues in the CDR3. The J segment lost 2 bases and the V segment lost 0 bases, leaving 9 bases of the junction unmatched. CDR3 DNA sequence: TGTGCCAGCAGTTACTCGGGTGGTAGCGGGATCACCTACGAGCAGTACTTC. It yields the protein CASSYSGGSGITYEQYF.

This clone was seen only once. The chain couples TRBV15 to TRBJ2-1, with D possibly matching TRBD2 (5 bases). CDR1 and CDR2 from the germline V gene are LNHNV and YYDKDF (reference sequence). The CDR3 spans 15 residues. The ends were cut back, 2 bases at V and 1 base at J, with 9 bases in the middle. CDR3 nucleotides: TGTGCCACCAGCAGAACTAGAAGTTCCTACAATGAGCAGTTCTTC. It encodes CATSRTRSSYNEQFF.

Remarks on this clone: Its ends do not fully match the called genes, so a read error is possible. The J gene is TRBJ1-4, the V gene TRBV27; D remains ambiguous. The length of the CDR3 is 13 residues. CDR1 is MNHEY, CDR2 SMNVEV, per germline (reference sequence). The chain's CDR3 is CASSYKPGTPQGF. DNA for the CDR3: TGTGCCAGCAGTTACAAGCCTGGCACTCCCCAAGGTTTT.

The V gene is TRBV4-1, the J gene TRBJ2-1, with unresolved D. This CDR3 has 18 residues. Germline CDR1 MGHRA, CDR2 YSYEKL. V lost 4 bases, J lost 0 bases, and 19 bases lay in between. CDR3 nucleotide sequence: TGCGCCAGCAGCCCCCAAGGCTATGGGGTTAGCTCCTACAATGAGCAGTTCTTC. Translated, it gives CASSPQGYGVSSYNEQFF.

J is TRBJ1-1 and V is TRBV29-1; D is perhaps TRBD1 (5 bases). The ends were cut back, 2 bases at V and 4 bases at J, with 11 bases in the middle. Germline V CDR1 and CDR2: SQVTM, ANQGSEA. The CDR3 loop spans 13 amino acids. CDR3 sequence: CSVEWDLGTEAFF. The DNA of the CDR3 is TGCAGCGTTGAATGGGACCTTGGCACTGAAGCTTTCTTT.

CDR3 in amino acids: CASSSLTGTYGYTF. The CDR3 nucleotides are TGTGCCAGCAGCTCCCTGACAGGGACCTATGGCTACACCTTC. V usage is TRBV5-6 and J usage is TRBJ1-2; 7 positions match TRBD1. The V gene end was trimmed by 3 bases and the J gene end by 4 bases; junction bases not matched to a gene: 6. In germline, CDR1 is SGHDT, CDR2 YYEEEE. The CDR3 spans 14 residues.

The chain employs TRBV27 and TRBJ2-1, with TRBD2 matching over 9 bases. This CDR3 has 15 residues. CDR1 is MNHEY and CDR2 is SMNVEV in the germline V gene (reference sequence). V shed 7 bases, J shed 8 bases, and the junction held 12 bases outside the gene matches. CDR3 DNA sequence: TGTGCCAGCACGTCCCTAGCGGGACCTGGAGATGAGCAGTTCTTC. Translation gives CASTSLAGPGDEQFF.

The chain couples TRBV6-4 to TRBJ1-4; TRBD1 is a possible D gene (6 bases). Germline V lookup: CDR1 MRHNA, CDR2 SNTAGT. The V and J ends lost 2 bases and 8 bases respectively, with 21 bases between them. The CDR3 runs 17 residues. CDR3 DNA: TGTGCCAGCAGTGACCGCTTACTACAGGGCTTCCGAGAAAAACTGTTTTTT. Translating it yields CASSDRLLQGFREKLFF.